This T cell receptor beta chain is drawn from a study of blood T cell repertoires in COVID-19. Method: immunoSEQ multiplex PCR; TCRdb's copy keeps in-frame clones and lacks some. Among roughly 260,000 clones listed, about 88% were seen once. V shed 5 bases and J 8 bases; nucleotides not matched to a gene: 7. Germline CDR1 and CDR2: SNHLY and FYNNEI. The CDR3 runs 14 residues. The sequencing input was peripheral blood. This rearrangement joins TRBV2 to TRBJ1-4, with 8 positions matching TRBD1. The origin of this receptor is a man in his fifties or sixties who had recovered from COVID-19. CDR3 in amino acids: CASSPTGVGEKLFF. The CDR3 DNA sequence: TGTGCCAGCAGTCCGACAGGGGTGGGGGAAAAACTGTTTTTT.